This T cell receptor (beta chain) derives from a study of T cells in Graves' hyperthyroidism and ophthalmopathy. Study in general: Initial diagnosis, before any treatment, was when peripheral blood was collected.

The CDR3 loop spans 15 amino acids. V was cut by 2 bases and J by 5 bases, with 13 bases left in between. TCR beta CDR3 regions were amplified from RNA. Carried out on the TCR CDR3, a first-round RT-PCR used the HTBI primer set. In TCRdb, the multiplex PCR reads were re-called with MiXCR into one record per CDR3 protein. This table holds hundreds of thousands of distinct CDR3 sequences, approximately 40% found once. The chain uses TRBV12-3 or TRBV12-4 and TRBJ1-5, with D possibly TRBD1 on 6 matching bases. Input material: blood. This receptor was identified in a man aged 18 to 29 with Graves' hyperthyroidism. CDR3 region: CASSLFQGSDQPQHF. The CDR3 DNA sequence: TGTGCCAGCAGTTTATTCCAGGGGTCGGATCAGCCCCAGCATTTT.